These T cell receptor beta chains were read from a single sample in a study of T cell responses to AZD1222 COVID-19 vaccine. Libraries were prepared by immunoSEQ multiplex PCR; TCRdb keeps only in-frame clonotypes and omits some of them. Of around 80,000 clones listed, about 80% are singletons. The input for sequencing was peripheral blood, taken 28 days after the second AZD1222 dose. The receptors come from an adult who received the AZD1222 COVID-19 vaccine. Both conserved end residues are part of each CDR3. Fields, in order: CDR3 DNA, CDR3 protein, D gene, V gene, clone size, J gene. A D gene is named only where the DNA matches it firmly. Only some rows state a clone size, as once, few, many or a class for expanded clones.

CDR3nt: TGCAGCGTTCCGACGACTAGCGGGAGGGGTAATGAGCAGTTCTTC
CDR3aa: CSVPTTSGRGNEQFF
d_gene: TRBD2
v_gene: TRBV29-1
abundance: .
j_gene: TRBJ2-1

CDR3nt: TGTGCCAGTAGTGACCGTGGGGGTGCAACTAATGAAAAACTGTTTTTT
CDR3aa: CASSDRGGATNEKLFF
d_gene: .
v_gene: TRBV19
abundance: .
j_gene: TRBJ1-4

CDR3nt: TGCGCCAGCAGTCAATCATGCGGGAGGCCGTACGAGCAGTACTTC
CDR3aa: CASSQSCGRPYEQYF
d_gene: TRBD2
v_gene: TRBV23-1
abundance: .
j_gene: TRBJ2-7

CDR3nt: TGTGCCAGCAGTTCATGGACTAGCGGGGCCTACGAGCAGTACTTC
CDR3aa: CASSSWTSGAYEQYF
d_gene: TRBD2
v_gene: TRBV28
abundance: .
j_gene: TRBJ2-7

CDR3nt: TGTGCCAGCAGCCCGCTTCGAGGTGGTGGAGCTAACTATGGCTACACCTTC
CDR3aa: CASSPLRGGGANYGYTF
d_gene: .
v_gene: TRBV11-2
abundance: .
j_gene: TRBJ1-2

CDR3nt: TGTGCTAGTGGTCCTGGTCGACGGGGAAGGATCGTAAAACTGTTTTTT
CDR3aa: CASGPGRRGRIVKLFF
d_gene: .
v_gene: TRBV12-5
abundance: .
j_gene: TRBJ1-4

CDR3nt: TGTGCCAGCTCACAGGGACAGGGGGCAGGCAATGAGCAGTTCTTC
CDR3aa: CASSQGQGAGNEQFF
d_gene: TRBD1
v_gene: TRBV18
abundance: .
j_gene: TRBJ2-1

CDR3nt: TGTGCCAGCCGAAAGGCAGCGGGAGACAATGAGCAGTTCTTC
CDR3aa: CASRKAAGDNEQFF
d_gene: TRBD2
v_gene: TRBV27
abundance: .
j_gene: TRBJ2-1

CDR3nt: TGCAGCGTCAAGACAGCCCCCTACGAGCAGTACTTC
CDR3aa: CSVKTAPYEQYF
d_gene: .
v_gene: TRBV29-1
abundance: .
j_gene: TRBJ2-7

CDR3nt: TGTGCCTGGAGTAGTGCTCCCCTCCCGACCCAGTACTTC
CDR3aa: CAWSSAPLPTQYF
d_gene: .
v_gene: TRBV30
abundance: .
j_gene: TRBJ2-5

CDR3nt: TGTGCCTGGAGTGGGCTGGTGGGGGCGAATGGCTACACCTTC
CDR3aa: CAWSGLVGANGYTF
d_gene: .
v_gene: TRBV30
abundance: .
j_gene: TRBJ1-2

CDR3nt: TGCAGTGCCATACGACGAGGTGGCTACACCTTC
CDR3aa: CSAIRRGGYTF
d_gene: .
v_gene: TRBV20-1
abundance: .
j_gene: TRBJ1-2

CDR3nt: TGTGCCAGTAGCAGTAATCCGGGCTACTACAATGAGCAGTTCTTC
CDR3aa: CASSSNPGYYNEQFF
d_gene: .
v_gene: TRBV19
abundance: .
j_gene: TRBJ2-1

CDR3nt: TGTGCCAGCAGAAGTTCATCTGGAAACACCATATATTTT
CDR3aa: CASRSSSGNTIYF
d_gene: .
v_gene: TRBV19
abundance: .
j_gene: TRBJ1-3

CDR3nt: TGTGCCAGCAGTTCAGGGGTAGGTCAGCCCCAGCATTTT
CDR3aa: CASSSGVGQPQHF
d_gene: .
v_gene: TRBV6-2/TRBV6-3
abundance: once
j_gene: TRBJ1-5

CDR3nt: TGTGCCAGCAGTGACCCCGGGACTCCCCCCAATGAGCAGTTCTTC
CDR3aa: CASSDPGTPPNEQFF
d_gene: .
v_gene: TRBV6-4
abundance: .
j_gene: TRBJ2-1

CDR3nt: TGTGCCAGTAGCCGGGACAGGGCCTCCACCGGGGAGCTGTTTTTT
CDR3aa: CASSRDRASTGELFF
d_gene: TRBD1
v_gene: TRBV19
abundance: .
j_gene: TRBJ2-2

CDR3nt: TGTGCCACCAGCAGAGATCGAGGGAGGGCCGGGGAGACCCAGTACTTC
CDR3aa: CATSRDRGRAGETQYF
d_gene: TRBD2
v_gene: TRBV15
abundance: once
j_gene: TRBJ2-5

CDR3nt: TGCGCCAGCAGGGGGACAGGGGCCGGAAACACCATATATTTT
CDR3aa: CASRGTGAGNTIYF
d_gene: TRBD1
v_gene: TRBV4-1
abundance: .
j_gene: TRBJ1-3

CDR3nt: TGCGCCAGCAGCTCCGGGACTCTACGGGGCGGGGCCAACGTCCTGACTTTC
CDR3aa: CASSSGTLRGGANVLTF
d_gene: .
v_gene: TRBV5-1
abundance: .
j_gene: TRBJ2-6

CDR3nt: TGTGCCAGCAGCTTGGCGGGCTCTCAGCCTAACGAGCAGTACTTC
CDR3aa: CASSLAGSQPNEQYF
d_gene: .
v_gene: TRBV7-2
abundance: .
j_gene: TRBJ2-7

CDR3nt: TGCGCCAGCAGCCAAGATCCCCCAGGGGCCACCGGGGAGCTGTTTTTT
CDR3aa: CASSQDPPGATGELFF
d_gene: .
v_gene: TRBV4-3
abundance: few
j_gene: TRBJ2-2

CDR3nt: TGTGCCAGCAGCCTCGTCAGGGGTACGCAGTATTTT
CDR3aa: CASSLVRGTQYF
d_gene: .
v_gene: TRBV7-2
abundance: .
j_gene: TRBJ2-3

CDR3nt: TGTGCCAGCAAGGGCCTCGACTACCAAGAGACCCAGTACTTC
CDR3aa: CASKGLDYQETQYF
d_gene: .
v_gene: TRBV2
abundance: many
j_gene: TRBJ2-5

CDR3nt: TGTGCCAGCACGGAGAGCATGAACACTGAAGCTTTCTTT
CDR3aa: CASTESMNTEAFF
d_gene: .
v_gene: TRBV28
abundance: few
j_gene: TRBJ1-1

CDR3nt: TGTGCCAGCAGAGGGGGCATAAACAATCAGCCCCAGCATTTT
CDR3aa: CASRGGINNQPQHF
d_gene: TRBD1
v_gene: TRBV27
abundance: .
j_gene: TRBJ1-5

CDR3nt: TGTGCCAGCAGTTCGATCCAGCGGGAGCAGTTCTTC
CDR3aa: CASSSIQREQFF
d_gene: .
v_gene: TRBV6-5
abundance: .
j_gene: TRBJ2-1

CDR3nt: TGTGCCAGTACCAAGACAGGAGATAGCAATCAGCCCCAGCATTTT
CDR3aa: CASTKTGDSNQPQHF
d_gene: .
v_gene: TRBV19
abundance: .
j_gene: TRBJ1-5

CDR3nt: TGTGCCAGCAGCTTAAAAACCGGGACAGGGGATAATTCACCCCTCCACTTT
CDR3aa: CASSLKTGTGDNSPLHF
d_gene: TRBD1
v_gene: TRBV7-2
abundance: .
j_gene: TRBJ1-6

CDR3nt: TGCGCCAGCAGCTTGGGCGGATCCATGAACACTGAAGCTTTCTTT
CDR3aa: CASSLGGSMNTEAFF
d_gene: .
v_gene: TRBV5-1
abundance: few
j_gene: TRBJ1-1

CDR3nt: TGTGCCTGGAGTGTGGTAAGGGGTACCAGTACGAACACTGAAGCTTTCTTT
CDR3aa: CAWSVVRGTSTNTEAFF
d_gene: .
v_gene: TRBV30
abundance: .
j_gene: TRBJ1-1

CDR3nt: TGTGCCACCCGGGACCCTCCTAGCGGGGGCGACACCGGGGAGCTGTTTTTT
CDR3aa: CATRDPPSGGDTGELFF
d_gene: TRBD2
v_gene: TRBV19
abundance: .
j_gene: TRBJ2-2

CDR3nt: TGCGCCAGCAGCCCCTTCCCGACAGCCCAGTATAATTCACCCCTCCACTTT
CDR3aa: CASSPFPTAQYNSPLHF
d_gene: .
v_gene: TRBV5-1
abundance: .
j_gene: TRBJ1-6

CDR3nt: TGTGCCAGTAGTCCCCGGGGACAAGGGAGTGGCTACACCTTC
CDR3aa: CASSPRGQGSGYTF
d_gene: .
v_gene: TRBV19
abundance: .
j_gene: TRBJ1-2

CDR3nt: TGTGCCAGCAGCCGCCTACTTGGGAACCGGACCAATGAGCAGTTCTTC
CDR3aa: CASSRLLGNRTNEQFF
d_gene: .
v_gene: TRBV11-2
abundance: .
j_gene: TRBJ2-1

CDR3nt: TGTGCCAGCAGCGAAGGGACAGGCTCCTACGAGCAGTACTTC
CDR3aa: CASSEGTGSYEQYF
d_gene: TRBD1
v_gene: TRBV7-9
abundance: few
j_gene: TRBJ2-7

CDR3nt: TGTGCCAGCAGCCCAGGGTGGCGGGAGGGCCATGATGAGCAGTTCTTC
CDR3aa: CASSPGWREGHDEQFF
d_gene: TRBD2
v_gene: TRBV3-1/TRBV3-2
abundance: few
j_gene: TRBJ2-1

CDR3nt: TGTGCCAGTAGTCTTGGACAGAGCAATCAGCCCCAGCATTTT
CDR3aa: CASSLGQSNQPQHF
d_gene: .
v_gene: TRBV19
abundance: once
j_gene: TRBJ1-5

CDR3nt: TGTGCCAGCAGTCCCGCCTACCGACCAACTAATGAAAAACTGTTTTTT
CDR3aa: CASSPAYRPTNEKLFF
d_gene: .
v_gene: TRBV28
abundance: .
j_gene: TRBJ1-4

CDR3nt: TGTGCCAGCAGTTTACTGCCGAGGTACGAGCAGTACTTC
CDR3aa: CASSLLPRYEQYF
d_gene: .
v_gene: TRBV28
abundance: .
j_gene: TRBJ2-7

CDR3nt: TGCGCCAGCAGCCTAAGGGACAGGCCCAGCTCCTACAATGAGCAGTTCTTC
CDR3aa: CASSLRDRPSSYNEQFF
d_gene: TRBD1
v_gene: TRBV5-1
abundance: .
j_gene: TRBJ2-1

CDR3nt: TGTGCCAGCAGCCGGGTTAACTATGGCTACACCTTC
CDR3aa: CASSRVNYGYTF
d_gene: .
v_gene: TRBV28
abundance: .
j_gene: TRBJ1-2

CDR3nt: TGTGCCAGCAGATCCCGAAGGGGCCCTTCCTCCTACGAGCAGTACTTC
CDR3aa: CASRSRRGPSSYEQYF
d_gene: .
v_gene: TRBV27
abundance: .
j_gene: TRBJ2-7

CDR3nt: TGTGCCAGCAGTCCCCCCGGCAGAGAGGGTGAGCAGTTCTTC
CDR3aa: CASSPPGREGEQFF
d_gene: .
v_gene: TRBV27
abundance: .
j_gene: TRBJ2-1

CDR3nt: TGTGCCAGCAGCGCTCGTGGACAGGGAACCTCCTACGAGCAGTACTTC
CDR3aa: CASSARGQGTSYEQYF
d_gene: TRBD1
v_gene: TRBV9
abundance: few
j_gene: TRBJ2-7

CDR3nt: TGTGCCAGCTCAATTTGGCTCTTAAATCAGCCCCAGCATTTT
CDR3aa: CASSIWLLNQPQHF
d_gene: .
v_gene: TRBV18
abundance: .
j_gene: TRBJ1-5

CDR3nt: TGTGCCAGCAGCTCGGGACTAGCGGGAAACGAGCAGTACTTC
CDR3aa: CASSSGLAGNEQYF
d_gene: TRBD2
v_gene: TRBV7-9
abundance: .
j_gene: TRBJ2-7

CDR3nt: TGTGCCAGCAGCTCCCGGGACTTCTCCTCCTACGAGCAGTACTTC
CDR3aa: CASSSRDFSSYEQYF
d_gene: .
v_gene: TRBV7-9
abundance: .
j_gene: TRBJ2-7